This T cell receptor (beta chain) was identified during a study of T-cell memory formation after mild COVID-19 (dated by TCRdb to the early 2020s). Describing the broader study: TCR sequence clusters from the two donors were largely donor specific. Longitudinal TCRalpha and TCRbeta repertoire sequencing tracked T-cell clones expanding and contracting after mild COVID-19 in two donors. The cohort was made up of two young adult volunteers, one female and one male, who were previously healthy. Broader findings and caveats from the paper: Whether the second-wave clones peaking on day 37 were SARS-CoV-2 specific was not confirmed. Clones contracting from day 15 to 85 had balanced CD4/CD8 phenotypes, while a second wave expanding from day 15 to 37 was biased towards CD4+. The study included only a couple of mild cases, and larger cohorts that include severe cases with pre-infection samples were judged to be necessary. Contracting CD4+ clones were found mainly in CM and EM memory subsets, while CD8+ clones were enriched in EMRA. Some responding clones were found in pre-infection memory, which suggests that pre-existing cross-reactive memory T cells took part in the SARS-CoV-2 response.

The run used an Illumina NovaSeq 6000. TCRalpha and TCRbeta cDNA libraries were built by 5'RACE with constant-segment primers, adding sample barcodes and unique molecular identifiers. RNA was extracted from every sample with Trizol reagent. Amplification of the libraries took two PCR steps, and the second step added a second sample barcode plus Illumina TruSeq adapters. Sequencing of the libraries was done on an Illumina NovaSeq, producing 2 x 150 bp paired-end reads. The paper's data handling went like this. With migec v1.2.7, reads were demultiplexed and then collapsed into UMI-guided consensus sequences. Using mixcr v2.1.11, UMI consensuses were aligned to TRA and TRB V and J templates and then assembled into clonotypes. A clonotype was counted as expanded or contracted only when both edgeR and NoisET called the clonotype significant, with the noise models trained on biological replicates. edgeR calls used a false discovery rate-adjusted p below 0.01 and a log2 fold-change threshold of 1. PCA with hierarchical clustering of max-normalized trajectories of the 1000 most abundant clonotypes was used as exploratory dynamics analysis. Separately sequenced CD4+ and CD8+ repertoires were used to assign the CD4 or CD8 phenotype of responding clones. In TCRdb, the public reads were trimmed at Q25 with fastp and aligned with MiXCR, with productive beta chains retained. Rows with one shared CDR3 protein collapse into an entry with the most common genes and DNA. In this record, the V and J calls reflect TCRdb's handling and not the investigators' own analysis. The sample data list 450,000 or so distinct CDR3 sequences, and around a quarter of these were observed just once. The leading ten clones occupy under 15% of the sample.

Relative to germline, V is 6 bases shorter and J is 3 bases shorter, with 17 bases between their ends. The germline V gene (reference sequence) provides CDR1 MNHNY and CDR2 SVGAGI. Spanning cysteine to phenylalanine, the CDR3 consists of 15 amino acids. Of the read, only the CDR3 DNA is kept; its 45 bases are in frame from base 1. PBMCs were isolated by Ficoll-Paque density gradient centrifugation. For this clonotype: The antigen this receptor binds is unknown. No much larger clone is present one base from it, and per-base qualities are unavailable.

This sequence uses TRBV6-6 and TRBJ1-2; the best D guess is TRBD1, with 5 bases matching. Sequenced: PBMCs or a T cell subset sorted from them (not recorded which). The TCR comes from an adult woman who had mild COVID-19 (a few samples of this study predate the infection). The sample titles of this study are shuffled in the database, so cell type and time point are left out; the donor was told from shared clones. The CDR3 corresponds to CASSRDLRMDYGYTF. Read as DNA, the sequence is TGTGCCAGCAGCCGGGACCTCCGGATGGACTATGGCTACACCTTC.